A single T cell receptor beta chain is shown here with its context. The specificity of this receptor is unknown. The record has no base qualities; no much larger clone is one base away. This specimen belongs to a study of CD8+ T cells in alopecia areata (dated by TCRdb to 2016 to 2019). Turning to the overall study: Treated patients were enrolled in an open-label pilot trial of oral tofacitinib at 5 to 10 mg twice daily for moderate-to-severe alopecia areata. Patients stayed on tofacitinib for 6 to 18 months and then had 6 months of follow-up off drug so that delayed response and recurrence could be assessed. The SALT score, which quantifies the percentage of affected scalp surface area, was used to measure disease severity in treated patients. The study used high-throughput TCRbeta sequencing to examine T cell clonal expansion in alopecia areata, in both the C3H/HeJ mouse model and human patients. Scalp tissue and sorted CD4+ and CD8+ peripheral blood T cells from patchy and totalis/universalis alopecia areata patients and from healthy controls were covered by human TCRbeta sequencing. Patients on tofacitinib were biopsied at baseline and after 4 and 24 weeks of treatment, and several of the patients also had a later scalp biopsy. Scalp clonality was compared among normal scalp (n=4), patchy alopecia areata scalp (n=8), and alopecia totalis/universalis scalp (n=8). RNA was extracted with the PAXgene miRNA kit for fixed scalp, the miRNeasy kit for PBMCs, and the RNeasy kit for mouse skin. TCRbeta CDR3 regions were amplified by immunoSEQ multiplex PCR with 35 Vbeta forward and 13 Jbeta reverse primers. General findings and caveats noted by the study authors: Scalp TCR repertoire analysis is complicated because resident alphabeta T cells in normal human skin are also sequenced, whereas mouse skin is dominated by gammadelta T cells. Many expanded lesional clones were found to persist in scalp and blood during tofacitinib treatment, and relapse after treatment cessation may be partly explained by this persistence. Because the treated cohort was small and had just a single nonresponder, larger studies are needed to establish links between baseline CD8+ expansion and response. Shared TCR sequences between patients were less evident than in mice, which may be partly attributable to HLA diversity in the patient population. Compared with normal scalp, lesional scalp had higher clonality and more expanded CD8+ clones, particularly in alopecia totalis/universalis, a pattern that suggests antigenic drive. Tofacitinib significantly lowered scalp clonality and the number of expanded CD8+ clones among the top 100 scalp clones.

CDR1 SGHAT and CDR2 FQNNGV were looked up in the germline V gene. Trimming costs V 4 bases and J 1 base, and their ends lie 11 bases apart. The cysteine opens and the phenylalanine closes a CDR3 of 15 amino acids. Only the CDR3 DNA stays, 45 bases, in frame from base 1. Read against the paper, the sample's treatment or condition label means: oral pan-JAK inhibitor, 5-10 mg twice daily. Peripheral blood and lesional scalp punch biopsies were obtained from patients with alopecia areata. PBMCs were isolated by density centrifugation and stained for CD3, CD4 and CD8, after which CD4+ and CD8+ T cells were sorted on a FACSAria. Libraries were built with the immunoSEQ multiplex PCR assay. To provide template for TCR sequencing, every sample had RNA extracted and reverse transcribed into cDNA. First-strand cDNA was synthesized using SuperScript III with a 2:1 mix of oligo-dT and random hexamers. A synthetic immune receptor repertoire was used to measure amplification bias, and any remaining bias was corrected computationally. Regarding the original processing steps: Raw reads were preprocessed for error removal, and CDR3 was defined according to IMGT conventions as running from the conserved cysteine to phenylalanine. Clonality was calculated as 1 minus Shannon entropy normalized by log2 of the number of productive unique TCRs. Whether scalp clones were CD4 or CD8 was inferred by matching scalp TCRbeta sequences against CD4 and CD8 repertoires sorted from blood. The table was pulled from immuneACCESS by TCRdb, which kept in-frame rearrangements only. Such tables lose some clones; where checked, under half of the loss comes from unresolved V genes, and the rest has no known cause. The V and J calls and the clone size are those of that table, but D and trimming were determined from the DNA. For this sample the table gives 200,000 to 250,000 clones, of which around two fifths were detected only once. The top ten clones comprise around 0.48% of the sample.

Sequenced material: CD4+ T cells sorted from blood, taken at approximately week 30, from a patient treated with tofacitinib. The chain uses TRBV11-2 and TRBJ2-4; the D gene is unclear. The sequence was collected from a human donor with alopecia areata. The nucleotides are TGTGCCAGCAGCTCTGAAGTAAGGGCCAAAAACATTCAGTACTTC. The resulting protein is CASSSEVRAKNIQYF.